This T cell receptor (beta chain) was sequenced during a study of T cell responses to AZD1222 COVID-19 vaccine. Notes on the study in general: A rise in Spike-specific TCR breadth and depth followed two AZD1222 doses. Among the donors, most were white British and more were female, and clonal diversity was possibly underestimated.

The CDR3 has 11 amino acids. The V end was cut by 6 bases, the J end by 3 bases, with 5 bases between. CDR1 and CDR2 from the germline V gene are MNHEY and SVGAGI. On this clone itself: Its antigen is unidentified.

Clones were read by immunoSEQ multiplex PCR, and TCRdb kept only the in-frame ones, dropping some. The sample has about 100,000 clones, roughly 91% seen once. The specimen comprised peripheral blood, sampled on day 0 of AZD1222 vaccination. This receptor was identified in an adult in good health. The rearrangement links TRBV6-5 to TRBJ1-1; D gene ambiguous. CDR3 coding DNA: TGTGCCAGCAGCCGGTACACTGAAGCTTTCTTT. It yields the protein CASSRYTEAFF.